This T cell receptor (beta chain) was recorded in a study of blood T cell repertoires in COVID-19. The CDR3 covers 14 residues. Looked up from germline, CDR1 is MNHEY and CDR2 is SMNVEV (reference sequence). Trimming pared 3 bases from V and 7 bases from J, leaving 15 bases between. Recruited during active infection, patients (from Seattle) were subsequently followed longitudinally. In the authors' workflow: Amplification of reference gene primers was used by the study to estimate nucleated cell counts. Using immunoSEQ multiplex PCR, the repertoire was profiled, and TCRdb retains in-frame clones only, with some absent. V, J and clone size were drawn from that table, and D and trimming were deduced from the DNA. The sample includes 200,000 to 300,000 clones, around 90% of them seen just once.

The receptor's source is a man under 40 with COVID-19, enrolled during active disease. Sequenced: peripheral blood. The chain links TRBV27 to TRBJ1-2; no clear D gene. The CDR3 sequence is CASSFLGERIGYTF. The CDR3 DNA follows: TGTGCCAGCAGTTTTCTTGGGGAGAGGATTGGCTACACCTTC.